This T cell receptor (beta chain) came from a study of shared clonotypes between healthy human individuals (dated by TCRdb to the early 2020s). For the study in its entirety: The cohort included three men and a couple of women between 18 and 49 years of age. For each donor, CD4 naive and CD4 memory were each run on three plates, CD8 naive on two plates, and CD8 memory on one plate. To estimate repertoire size and how much clonotypes are shared between individuals, the study performed deep sequencing of blood TCR repertoires from five healthy adults. To increase sequencing depth and limit assay-specific biases, different laboratories used diverse techniques to prepare libraries and sequence TCR repertoires. Per donor, leukapheresis produced somewhere between about 0.9 and 10 billion PBMCs. Study-level results and caveats: Larger estimated clonotype richness was generally found for naive subsets than for memory subsets. Higher generation probabilities were observed for clonotypes shared by all four sorted-subset donors than for non-shared clonotypes. Pairwise subsampling led to the expectation that sequencing depth would affect the degree of clonotype sharing among donors. Sampling was limited to blood, and TCR repertoires in tissue likely differ from TCR repertoires in blood. Because the study included a small number of donors, the genetic and exposure-history diversity represented was limited. Sharing across a few donors was observed for around 5% of naive CD4, less than 4% of naive CD8, 2% to 2.5% of memory CD4, and around 0.44% of memory CD8 clonotypes. Even with the large sequencing depth, rarefaction of the sorted-subset datasets indicated that sequencing was incomplete.

This clone was seen just once. Its antigen specificity is not known. Base qualities are not at hand, and no much larger clone is one base apart. CDR1 and CDR2 were assigned from the germline V gene as SGHAT and FQNNGV. There are 15 amino acids in the CDR3, from cysteine to phenylalanine inclusive. CDR3 DNA only is kept here, 45 bases in frame from base 1. V gives up 0 bases and J gives up 7 bases, and the segment between their germline ends measures 13 bases. TCR CDR3 regions were amplified from genomic DNA by multiplex PCR using the deep immunoSEQ assay. Genomic DNA extracted from each cell subset was distributed evenly over all wells of several immunoSEQ 96-well plates, and each plate served as one replicate. For sorted subsets, each replicate PCR was loaded with approximately 0.2 ug genomic DNA, equivalent to about 30,000 T cell genomes. Purified libraries were measured with a Qubit 3.0 fluorometer, size-checked on a Bioanalyzer 2100, and measured again with the KAPA Library Quantification kit. Every immunoSEQ 96-well plate was sequenced on a separate single-read 150-cycle Illumina NextSeq 550 flow cell. The published analysis was carried out like this. Because the immunoSEQ output included only junctional sequences and no quality scores, the filtering could not be the same as the filtering used for full-length reads. To assign V/J genes and CDR3, sequences were annotated against IMGT germline references using PyIR, a Python wrapper for IgBLAST v1.9. Reads were filtered out if the reads had weak V/J assignments (E-value above 1e-6), no CDR3, stop codons, out-of-frame junctions, or ambiguous translated residues. V3J clonotypes were defined as sequences sharing an identical inferred V gene, J gene, and CDR3 amino acid sequence. Percentage overlap between repertoires was calculated by dividing the number of shared unique clonotypes by the size of the smaller repertoire. Repertoire richness was assessed with RTK rarefaction, the Chao1 estimator, and Recon v2.1 estimates of unobserved clonotypes. Generation probabilities for all TCRbeta clonotypes obtained by the gDNA method from a handful of donors were computed using OLGA. Entries here come from immuneACCESS through TCRdb and include only in-frame sequences with V and J called. Some clones fail to appear in such tables; in the studies checked, an unresolved V gene covers under half of the shortfall, and the cause of the remainder is unknown. D and trimming were read from the DNA, whereas the V and J calls and clone size are those reported in that table. Recorded for this sample are approximately 1.5 million clones; 98% of them occurred a single time. Approximately 0.4% of the sample belongs to the ten largest clones.

Donors were healthy HIV-negative adults with no recently reported acute infections or vaccinations. All donors were Caucasian adults living in Nashville, Tennessee, USA. CD4+ T cells were enriched by magnetic negative selection, after which naive cells were positively selected on CD45RA and the negative fraction was taken as the memory subset. Blood was collected by leukapheresis, and PBMCs were isolated by Ficoll-Histopaque density gradient centrifugation and then cryopreserved in liquid nitrogen vapor phase. Analytical flow cytometry was used to check the purity and quantity of every magnetically sorted T cell population. Genomic DNA was isolated from each sorted fraction and quantified by UV absorbance on a Nanodrop 2000c.

The source material was naive CD4+ T cells sorted from blood. Reading the label with the study, this specimen's cell subset or site is: CD45RA+ positively selected. This TCR derives from a man in his thirties or forties in good health. The rearranged chain carries TRBV11-2 and TRBJ2-1; TRBD1 might be the D gene, on 5 matching bases. The CDR3 reads as follows: CASSLDFTRANEQFF. The nucleotides are TGTGCCAGCAGCTTAGATTTTACCAGGGCGAATGAGCAGTTCTTC.